One sample yielded the 20 T cell receptor beta chains listed below, sequenced in a study of T cells in Graves' hyperthyroidism and ophthalmopathy. Researchers amplified the TCR beta CDR3 regions from RNA transcripts. An initial round of RT-PCR targeting the TCR CDR3 relied on the HTBI primer set. TCRdb analysed the multiplex PCR reads with MiXCR anew, one entry per CDR3 protein. The sample has 450,000 to 600,000 distinct CDR3 sequences, 13% to 15% seen once. The sample taken for sequencing was blood. The receptors were gathered from a middle-aged woman with Graves' hyperthyroidism.

At least ten counts were recorded for this clonotype. One end of the junction is discordant with germline, which a read error may explain. The chain carries TRBV7-7 and TRBJ2-5; no clear D. This CDR3 is 13 amino acids long. Germline V gene sequence: CDR1 SSHAT, CDR2 FNYEAQ (reference sequence). Written as DNA, the CDR3 is TGTGCTAGCAGCTTGGGCCCTCTAGAGACCCAGTACTTC. The encoded protein is CASSLGPLETQYF.

This clonotype was detected many times. This sequence joins TRBV12-3 or TRBV12-4 and TRBJ1-1; a weak D match, TRBD1 (6 bases). With 6 bases removed from V and 4 bases from J, the gap between germline ends came to 12 bases. The CDR3 is made up of 13 amino acids. CDR3 in DNA: TGTGCCAGCAGAAGGGGGGAGGGCACTGAAGCTTTCTTT. This sequence encodes CASRRGEGTEAFF.

This clonotype was seen repeatedly, ten times or more. V is TRBV6-1 and J is TRBJ2-7; no clear D. The germline CDR1 and CDR2 sequences are MNHNS and SASEGT. The CDR3 length is 15 residues. Trimming shortened V by 6 bases and J by 3 bases, and 18 bases separated the two germline ends. CDR3 nucleotide sequence: TGTGCCAGCAGCCTAAGTCCGGGCCTAAACTACGAGCAGTACTTC. Its protein product is CASSLSPGLNYEQYF.

The chain uses TRBV15 and TRBJ1-5; no clear D. Trimming stripped 0 bases from V and 6 bases from J, with 6 bases between. Germline V gene lookup returns CDR1 LNHNV and CDR2 YYDKDF (reference sequence). The CDR3 extends over 13 amino acids. For the CDR3, the DNA is TGTGCCACCAGCAGAGACCCAGGTCAGCCCCAGCATTTT. It codes for CATSRDPGQPQHF.

This clonotype has more than one count but fewer than ten. The chain carries TRBV11-3 and TRBJ1-2, with D perhaps matching TRBD1 (5 bases). This CDR3 has 13 amino acids. The V and J ends lost 2 bases and 11 bases respectively, with 15 bases between them. CDR1 and CDR2 from the germline V gene are SGHNT and YENEEA. CDR3 bases: TGTGCCAGCAGCTTATCAACTTCGGGGGAGTACACCTTC. Protein product: CASSLSTSGEYTF. The whole variable domain, remainder taken from reference TRBV11-3 and TRBJ1-2, is EAGVVQSPRYKIIEKKQPVAFWCNPISGHNTLYWYLQNLGQGPELLIRYENEEAVDDSQLPKDRFSAERLKGVDSTLKIQPAELGDSAVYLCASSLSTSGEYTFGSGTRLTVV.

This clonotype was detected many times. The gene calls are TRBV6-1 and TRBJ2-7, with TRBD1 as a possible D gene (6 bases). Per the germline V gene, CDR1 is MNHNS and CDR2 is SASEGT. The germline V and J ends were trimmed by 5 bases and 0 bases, with 23 bases remaining between them. The CDR3 totals 18 residues. For the CDR3, the DNA is TGTGCCAGCAGTCAACGTCCCGGGACATTCTCGAGCTCCTACGAGCAGTACTTC. It translates to CASSQRPGTFSSSYEQYF.

This clonotype was counted a few times. A much larger clone differs by one base, so this may be a read error. This rearrangement joins TRBV10-3 to TRBJ2-7, with 8 bases lining up with TRBD1. This CDR3 is 13 amino acids long. Germline V gene lookup returns CDR1 ENHRY and CDR2 SYGVKD. Here the CDR3 reads CAISGTGEYERYF. The DNA for the CDR3 is TGTGCCATCAGCGGGACAGGAGAGTACGAGCGGTACTTC.

This clonotype was seen repeatedly, ten times or more. This chain connects TRBV28 to TRBJ2-1; 11 positions match TRBD2. Germline lookup yields CDR1 MDHEN and CDR2 SYDVKM. The trim removed 7 bases at V and 6 bases at J, leaving 5 bases unmatched. The CDR3 is made up of 14 amino acids. CDR3 amino acids: CASIFSGRANEQFF. In nucleotides, the CDR3 is TGTGCCAGCATTTTTAGCGGGAGGGCCAATGAGCAGTTCTTC.

This clonotype has a handful of counts. The J gene is TRBJ2-1, the V gene TRBV5-4; weak D call: TRBD1 (6 bases). V was pared by 7 bases and J by 7 bases, with 21 bases between. Germline V CDR1 and CDR2: SGHNT, YYREEE (reference sequence). This CDR3 region has 15 residues. CDR3 coding DNA: TGTGCCAGCGCCACAGGGCAGGGTAATAATAATGAGCAGTTCTTC. Encoded protein: CASATGQGNNNEQFF.

This clonotype was detected ten times or more. The chain combines TRBV12-3 or TRBV12-4 with TRBJ2-1, with D tentatively TRBD2 (11 bases). V gave up 6 bases and J gave up 5 bases, with 35 bases separating them. The CDR3 loop spans 21 amino acids. The CDR3 DNA reads as TGTGCCAGCAGCCAACCCCCGGGACAGGGGATTAGCGGGAGGGCCGACAATGAGCAGTTCTTC. It is translated as CASSQPPGQGISGRADNEQFF.

This clonotype was recorded many times. The chain employs TRBV20-1 and TRBJ2-2, with D maybe TRBD1 (6 bases). CDR1 DFQATT and CDR2 SNEGSKA come from the germline V gene (reference sequence). The CDR3 loop spans 14 amino acids. Deletions cut 5 bases from V and 0 bases from J, with 10 bases between. The CDR3 region has the DNA TGCAGTGCTGAGACAGGCTCGAACACCGGGGAGCTGTTTTTT. Encoded protein: CSAETGSNTGELFF.

Note on this clonotype: A read error may explain this, as a much larger clone is one base away. The gene calls are TRBV20-1 and TRBJ2-7; 7 bases line up with TRBD2. Germline CDR1 and CDR2: DFQATT and SNEGSKA (reference sequence). CDR3 size: 12 residues. The CDR3, as DNA: TGCGGTGCTCAGAGCGGGGCCTACGAGCAGTACTTC. Its translation is CGAQSGAYEQYF.

The chain has TRBV28 and TRBJ2-7, with unresolved D. Germline V gives CDR1 MDHEN, CDR2 SYDVKM. The CDR3 has 14 residues. V gave up 3 bases and J gave up 2 bases, with 11 bases separating them. The CDR3 reads CASSFQTSPYEQYF. CDR3 bases: TGTGCCAGCAGTTTCCAGACTTCCCCCTACGAGCAGTACTTC.

The chain joins TRBV5-6 to TRBJ2-6; possible D gene TRBD1, 6 bases. The length of the CDR3 is 15 residues. Deletions cut 0 bases from V and 3 bases from J, with 7 bases between. Germline assignment: CDR1 SGHDT and CDR2 YYEEEE. DNA for the CDR3: TGTGCCAGCAGCTTGGGGGGGCATGGGGCCAACGTCCTGACTTTC. Translating it yields CASSLGGHGANVLTF.

The rearrangement joins TRBV20-1 to TRBJ2-1; possible D gene TRBD1, 5 bases. V was trimmed by 0 bases and J by 4 bases, leaving 10 bases between them. The length of the CDR3 is 14 residues. CDR1 DFQATT and CDR2 SNEGSKA come from the germline V gene (reference sequence). DNA of the CDR3: TGCAGTGCTAGAGACAGGGATCGGTACAATGAGCAGTTCTTC. It encodes CSARDRDRYNEQFF.

J is TRBJ2-7 and V is TRBV13; possibly TRBD2 for D (5 bases). This CDR3 is 13 amino acids long. CDR1 is PRHDT, CDR2 FYEKMQ, per germline (reference sequence). V was cut by 5 bases and J by 3 bases, with 11 bases left in between. The CDR3 sequence: CASSPISVYEQYF. The CDR3 DNA is TGTGCCAGCAGCCCCATTAGCGTCTACGAGCAGTACTTC.

This clonotype was counted many times. The genes are TRBV7-3 and TRBJ2-3; 7 positions agree with TRBD2. The germline CDR1 and CDR2 sequences are SGHTA and FQGTGA. The CDR3 sequence is 14 residues long. Trimming at V came to 5 bases and at J to 4 bases, leaving 6 bases not matched to a gene. CDR3 amino acids: CASSPLGGADTQYF. DNA for the CDR3: TGTGCCAGCAGCCCCCTGGGGGGGGCAGATACGCAGTATTTT.

The chain is built from TRBV6-1 and TRBJ1-6, with 11 bases identical to TRBD1. CDR3 length: 17 residues. Per the germline V gene, CDR1 is MNHNS and CDR2 is SASEGT. J was trimmed by 9 bases and V by 6 bases; bases with no gene match: 13. This CDR3 is CASSVGTGGFLSSPLHF. DNA for the CDR3: TGTGCCAGCAGCGTTGGGACAGGGGGTTTTTTGAGTTCACCCCTCCACTTT.

This clonotype was detected only a few times. This chain connects TRBV2 to TRBJ1-2, with D possibly matching TRBD1 (5 bases). Germline CDR1 and CDR2: SNHLY and FYNNEI. Trimming left V 6 bases short and J 3 bases short, with 11 bases between. This CDR3 has 13 amino acids. CDR3 sequence reads: CASSLGVDYGYTF. The CDR3 DNA follows: TGTGCCAGCAGCTTAGGGGTTGACTATGGCTACACCTTC.

This clonotype has a handful of counts. For the CDR3, the DNA is TGTGCCAGCAGTAAAGACAGGGTTGAGCAGTTCTTC. Its protein is CASSKDRVEQFF. The chain carries TRBV27 and TRBJ2-1; 7 nucleotides line up with TRBD1. The V segment lost 5 bases and the J segment 9 bases; nucleotides outside the gene matches: 4. This CDR3 is built from 12 residues. CDR1 and CDR2 from the germline V gene are MNHEY and SMNVEV (reference sequence).